This TCR beta chain was found in a study of cytomegalovirus exposure and HLA in healthy donors. Study results and caveats: Most sequenced TCRs were rare (though some public TCRs occurred in many donors). Only CMV serostatus was available as immune exposure information. Presence/absence results assume similar sequencing depth per donor, which may not hold. In vitro work confirmed that three CMV-associated chains recognize CMV antigens.

Researchers ran the PCR with 60 Vbeta and 13 Jbeta primers. Generated by immunoSEQ multiplex PCR, the TCRdb table keeps only in-frame clones and is missing some. Among over 90,000 clones listed, about 72% were seen once. The table lists this clone with a count of one. Its specificity is not known. J lost 9 bases, V lost 6 bases, and 4 bases had no gene match. Germline V gene lookup returns CDR1 ENHRY and CDR2 SYGVKD. There are 14 residues in the CDR3. This sequence joins TRBV10-3 and TRBJ2-1; the match to TRBD2 covers 14 bases. Sequencing used PBMCs. This clonotype originated in a woman aged 60-75 years in good health and CMV-seropositive. The CDR3 loop is CAIRGLAGVGEQFF. DNA for the CDR3: TGTGCCATCAGGGGACTAGCGGGAGTGGGTGAGCAGTTCTTC.